These 18 T cell receptor beta chains share one sample of origin, sequenced in a study of vaccination effects on CD4 cells after COVID-19 (dated by TCRdb to between 2020 and 2023). Libraries were built with the immunoSEQ multiplex PCR assay. Imported from immuneACCESS, the table was reduced by TCRdb to in-frame sequences with V and J called. These copies leave out some clones; in studies compared against another copy, an unresolved V gene accounts for under half, and the cause of the remainder is not known. This sample comprises 70,000 or so clones, 60% to 80% of them detected only once. The ten largest clonotypes hold roughly 2% of the sample. After around 10 days of culture, CD4+ T cells were isolated with the EasySep CD4+ T cell isolation kit. Their cognate antigens are unknown. The specimen comprised CD4+ T cells from PBMCs cultured without peptide, sampled before COVID-19 vaccination. The source is a human donor who received a COVID-19 vaccine.

The chain carries TRBV6-5 and TRBJ2-2; unclear D gene. CDR3 length equals 15 residues. V lost 3 bases and J 2 bases, leaving 10 bases between the germline ends. Germline loops: CDR1 MNHEY, CDR2 SVGAGI. The CDR3: CASSYQQINTGELFF. CDR3 nucleotides: TGTGCCAGCAGTTATCAACAAATCAACACCGGGGAGCTGTTTTTT.

The chain employs TRBV18 and TRBJ2-6; D is uncertain. V was shortened by 0 bases and J by 1 base, with 10 bases between the two germline ends. Germline CDR1 reads KGHSH; CDR2 reads LQKENI. The CDR3 is 17 amino acids. Here the CDR3 DNA reads TGTGCCAGCTCACCACCAGCAATTTTATCTGGGGCCAACGTCCTGACTTTC. This codes for CASSPPAILSGANVLTF.

This clone has only a few counts. V and J are TRBV7-9 and TRBJ2-5; either TRBD1 or TRBD2 may supply D (6 bases each). With 1 base removed from V and 5 bases from J, the gap between germline ends came to 11 bases. Germline lookup yields CDR1 SEHNR and CDR2 FQNEAQ (reference sequence). The CDR3 is 14 residues long. CDR3 sequence: CASSLGGGLETQYF. The CDR3 DNA reads TGTGCCAGCAGCTTAGGAGGGGGGCTTGAGACCCAGTACTTC.

The genes are TRBV4-3 and TRBJ1-5, with TRBD1 matching 8 bases. Trimming took 2 bases from V and 7 from J; bases not matched to a gene: 16. This CDR3 spans 18 amino acids. The germline gives CDR1 LGHNA, CDR2 YSLEER. The CDR3: CASSQTLFGQGVRQPQHF. The CDR3 nucleotides read TGCGCCAGCAGCCAAACTTTGTTTGGACAGGGTGTTCGACAGCCCCAGCATTTT.

The chain carries TRBV18 and TRBJ1-5; 10 bases agree with TRBD1. J gave up 5 bases and V 3 bases, and 1 base lay outside the gene matches. There are 14 residues in the CDR3. Germline CDR1 is KGHSH and CDR2 is LQKENI. The CDR3 sequence is CASSPGTGDQPQHF. The DNA for the CDR3 is TGTGCCAGCTCACCGGGGACAGGGGATCAGCCCCAGCATTTT. The full variable domain, in which reference TRBV18 and TRBJ1-5 provide the parts outside the CDR3, is NAGVMQNPRHLVRRRGQEARLRCSPMKGHSHVYWYRQLPEEGLKFMVYLQKENIIDESGMPKERFSAEFPKEGPSILRIQQVVRGDSAAYFCASSPGTGDQPQHFGDGTRLSIL.

The V call is TRBV5-4, the J call TRBJ2-2, with D possibly matching TRBD2 (6 bases). The length of the CDR3 is 15 residues. Germline V gene sequence: CDR1 SGHNT, CDR2 YYREEE (reference sequence). Trimming shortened V by 3 bases and J by 1 base, and 10 bases separated the two germline ends. The CDR3 DNA is TGTGCCAGCAGCTGGAGGGGCTTGAACACCGGGGAGCTGTTTTTT. Amino acid sequence: CASSWRGLNTGELFF.

Worth noting for this clone: One end of the junction varies from germline; a read error may be responsible. This chain joins TRBV27 and TRBJ1-1; no definite D call. Germline CDR1 MNHEY, CDR2 SMNVEV (reference sequence). The CDR3 sequence is 14 residues long. DNA of the CDR3: TGTGCCAGCAGTCGACGGACGGGGAACGCTGAAGCTTTCTTT. Protein product: CASSRRTGNAEAFF.

This chain joins TRBV6-1 and TRBJ2-3, with D maybe TRBD2 (5 bases). Per germline, CDR1 MNHNS and CDR2 SASEGT. The germline V and J ends were trimmed by 1 base and 8 bases, with 13 bases remaining between them. The CDR3 is 14 amino acids. CDR3: CASSEVDFPFTQYF. The DNA of the CDR3 is TGTGCCAGCAGTGAAGTGGACTTCCCTTTTACGCAGTATTTT.

This chain links TRBV5-5 with TRBJ1-2, with TRBD1 identical over 9 bases. With 4 bases clipped from V and 7 bases from J, the junction kept 8 bases outside the gene matches. The germline CDR1 and CDR2 sequences are SGHKS and YYEKEE (reference sequence). This CDR3 has 14 residues. The CDR3 loop is CASSAGGQGGGYTF. CDR3 bases: TGTGCCAGCAGCGCGGGGGGACAGGGCGGTGGCTACACCTTC. Full variable domain (missing parts from reference TRBV5-5 and TRBJ1-2): DAGVTQSPTHLIKTRGQQVTLRCSPISGHKSVSWYQQVLGQGPQFIFQYYEKEERGRGNFPDRFSARQFPNYSSELNVNALLLGDSALYLCASSAGGQGGGYTFGSGTRLTVV.

This chain uses TRBV21-1 with TRBJ1-4. TRBV21-1 is labeled a pseudogene. The CDR3 covers 16 residues. The CDR3 coding sequence is TGTGCCAGCAGCAAAGGAACGGACGGGTCTTTGGGAAAACTGTTTTTT. It encodes CASSKGTDGSLGKLFF.

The V gene is TRBV27, the J gene TRBJ2-2; 9 bases map to TRBD1. Germline V gene data show CDR1 as MNHEY and CDR2 as SMNVEV (reference sequence). With 6 bases clipped from V and 8 bases from J, the junction kept 19 bases outside the gene matches. The CDR3 has 18 residues. CDR3 sequence reads: CASSGNLGQGTPRGELFF. In nucleotides, the CDR3 is TGTGCCAGCAGCGGAAATCTGGGACAGGGTACACCCAGAGGGGAGCTGTTTTTT.

The DNA of the CDR3 is TGTGCCAGCAGCTCGGGGTGGGGGACAGGGCTGGAAGGAAACACCATATATTTT. This encodes CASSSGWGTGLEGNTIYF. The rearrangement uses TRBV7-9 and TRBJ1-3; 9 bases map to TRBD1. J was trimmed by 4 bases and V by 4 bases; bases with no gene match: 14. Germline values: CDR1 SEHNR, CDR2 FQNEAQ (reference sequence). This CDR3 comprises 18 residues.

The V and J genes are TRBV12-5 and TRBJ2-3; TRBD2 matches 9 bases. V lost 6 bases, J lost 2 bases, and 15 bases stayed unmatched. Germline assignment: CDR1 LGHNT and CDR2 FRNRAP. The CDR3 totals 18 residues. CDR3 bases: TGTGCTAGTGGGCGGACCGCTTCGGGCGGGGGGGCCACAGATACGCAGTATTTT. The encoded protein is CASGRTASGGGATDTQYF.

In DNA, the CDR3 is TGTGCCAGCAGTTACTCGACAGGAGACACTGAAGCTTTCTTT. Amino acids: CASSYSTGDTEAFF. The chain uses TRBV6-5 and TRBJ1-1; D is possibly TRBD1 (6 bases). The CDR3 runs 14 residues. CDR1 and CDR2 from the germline V gene are MNHEY and SVGAGI. Trimming left V 0 bases short and J 3 bases short, with 8 bases between.

This clone was seen a few times. This chain joins TRBV6-2 or TRBV6-3 and TRBJ1-6; a weak D match, TRBD1 (6 bases). This CDR3 spans 16 amino acids. The germline V and J ends were trimmed by 5 bases and 9 bases, with 20 bases remaining between them. Germline CDR1 reads MNHEY; CDR2 reads SVGEGT. CDR3 in amino acids: CASSIPGTHGGSPLHF. In DNA, the CDR3 is TGTGCCAGCAGTATTCCCGGGACACACGGTGGTTCACCCCTCCACTTT.

The chain has TRBV5-1 and TRBJ2-3; D perhaps matches TRBD2 (6 bases). Germline V CDR1 and CDR2: SGHRS, YFSETQ. Trimming cost V 0 bases and J 4 bases, with 12 bases left between them. The CDR3 length is 15 residues. CDR3 region: CASSLVRGYADTQYF. DNA of the CDR3: TGCGCCAGCAGCTTGGTACGGGGGTATGCAGATACGCAGTATTTT. The complete variable domain, with remaining parts taken from reference TRBV5-1 and TRBJ2-3, reads KAGVTQTPRYLIKTRGQQVTLSCSPISGHRSVSWYQQTPGQGLQFLFEYFSETQRNKGNFPGRFSGRQFSNSRSEMNVSTLELGDSALYLCASSLVRGYADTQYFGPGTRLTVL.

The chain uses TRBV6-5 and TRBJ2-3; the match to TRBD2 covers 9 bases. V gave up 2 bases and J gave up 1 base; unmatched junction bases: 4. Per the germline V gene, CDR1 is MNHEY and CDR2 is SVGAGI. This CDR3 has 16 residues. CDR3 residues: CASSYVPSGGTDTQYF. CDR3 in DNA: TGTGCCAGCAGTTACGTTCCTAGCGGGGGCACAGATACGCAGTATTTT.

The chain couples TRBV6-1 to TRBJ2-4, with D tentatively TRBD1 (6 bases). This CDR3 is built from 15 residues. Per germline, CDR1 MNHNS and CDR2 SASEGT. V lost 5 bases and J lost 0, with 11 bases in between. In nucleotides, the CDR3 is TGTGCCAGCAGTCGGACAGCAATAGCCAAAAACATTCAGTACTTC. Translated, it gives CASSRTAIAKNIQYF.